The T cell receptor beta chain described here comes from a study of T cell responses to AZD1222 COVID-19 vaccine. Study outcomes and limitations: Baseline antibody screening turned up just six seropositive AZD1222 recipients. Repertoire samples came only from after the peak T cell response.

Per germline, CDR1 SGDLS and CDR2 YYNGEE. V shed 0 bases and J shed 8 bases, with 14 bases lying between them. This CDR3 comprises 14 residues. Assay used: immunoSEQ multiplex PCR; TCRdb lists only in-frame clones, some missing. Of approximately 83,000 clones in the sample, over 80% were seen once. Points on this clone: Its antigen remains unknown.

Here the sequenced sample was peripheral blood, taken on day 0 of MenACWY control vaccination. The sequence was collected from an adult in good health. The V gene is TRBV9, the J gene TRBJ1-2; D gene ambiguous. The CDR3 DNA is TGTGCCAGCAGCGTAGATGAGGGTTTCTACGGCTACACCTTC. Protein sequence: CASSVDEGFYGYTF. The variable domain in full, completed from reference TRBV9 and TRBJ1-2, reads DSGVTQTPKHLITATGQRVTLRCSPRSGDLSVYWYQQSLDQGLQFLIQYYNGEERAKGNILERFSAQQFPDLHSELNLSSLELGDSALYFCASSVDEGFYGYTFGSGTRLTVV.